This entry features one T cell receptor beta chain sequence. No antigen is known for it. The authors reverse transcribed all of the isolated RNA, so sequencing captured expressed TCRB transcripts. Sequencing used immunoSEQ multiplex PCR; TCRdb keeps in-frame clones, though not all of them. The table shows some 270,000 clones, with roughly 11% occurring only once. The data stem from a study of beta chain features in type 1 diabetes. Findings and caveats of the study: TCRB CDR3 length was moderately but significantly reduced in all four CD4+ subsets of Type 1 diabetes patients.

There are 14 residues in the CDR3. In germline, CDR1 is SGHTA, CDR2 FQGNSA. Trimming took 7 bases from V and 1 from J, leaving 14 bases between them. Every single donor gave one heparinised blood draw, and these averaged around 110 mL. Based on CD45RO/CCR7/CD25/CD127/CD95/CD27, CD4+ regulatory, stem cell-like memory, naive and central memory cells were sorted. The genes are TRBV7-2 and TRBJ2-7; D possibly corresponds to TRBD2 (6 bases). The sequence derives from a man aged 30 to 45 with type 1 diabetes. The material sequenced was naive CD4+ T cells from blood. The CDR3 sequence: CASIAGPSSYEQYF. As DNA, the CDR3 is TGTGCCAGCATCGCGGGACCCTCGTCCTACGAGCAGTACTTC.